A selection of T cell receptor beta chains follows, all from one sample in a study of CD4+ T cells in melanoma. This table comes from immunoSEQ multiplex PCR, and its TCRdb copy is limited to in-frame clones, with some not included. The sample lists fewer than 150,000 clones; around 90% were seen once. The receptors originated from a human donor with melanoma. Both conserved end residues are part of each CDR3. The D gene is left open where the match is weak.

v_call: TRBV5-4; j_call: TRBJ2-3; d_call: NA; cdr3_aa: CASSSSGTPTDTQYF; cdr3_nt: TGTGCCAGCAGCTCCTCCGGGACTCCTACAGATACGCAGTATTTT
v_call: TRBV7-9; j_call: TRBJ2-1; d_call: NA; cdr3_aa: CASTPNPYNEQFF; cdr3_nt: TGTGCCAGCACCCCCAACCCGTACAATGAGCAGTTCTTC
v_call: TRBV5-8; j_call: TRBJ1-2; d_call: NA; cdr3_aa: CASSLGTGGYTF; cdr3_nt: TGTGCCAGCAGCTTGGGGACGGGAGGCTACACCTTC
v_call: TRBV5-6; j_call: TRBJ2-7; d_call: NA; cdr3_aa: CASSFLGESYEQYF; cdr3_nt: TGTGCCAGCAGTTTTTTGGGAGAATCCTACGAGCAGTACTTC
v_call: TRBV19; j_call: TRBJ1-1; d_call: NA; cdr3_aa: CASSITGRTEAFF; cdr3_nt: TGTGCCAGTAGTATCACAGGGAGGACTGAAGCTTTCTTT
v_call: TRBV5-1; j_call: TRBJ2-2; d_call: TRBD1; cdr3_aa: CASSSLDRYTGELFF; cdr3_nt: TGCGCCAGCAGCTCACTGGACAGGTACACCGGGGAGCTGTTTTTT
v_call: TRBV6-1; j_call: TRBJ2-3; d_call: TRBD2; cdr3_aa: CASRPAGGTDTQYF; cdr3_nt: TGTGCCAGCAGACCAGCGGGGGGAACAGATACGCAGTATTTT
v_call: TRBV28; j_call: TRBJ1-2; d_call: NA; cdr3_aa: CASSPRGGRGYTF; cdr3_nt: TGTGCCAGCAGTCCGCGGGGCGGGCGCGGCTACACCTTC
v_call: TRBV5-4; j_call: TRBJ1-3; d_call: NA; cdr3_aa: CASSLDSGNTIYF; cdr3_nt: TGTGCCAGCAGCTTAGACTCTGGAAACACCATATATTTT
v_call: TRBV30; j_call: TRBJ1-5; d_call: NA; cdr3_aa: CAWSGGRSNQPQHF; cdr3_nt: TGTGCCTGGAGTGGGGGCCGTAGCAATCAGCCCCAGCATTTT
v_call: TRBV4-2; j_call: TRBJ2-5; d_call: TRBD1; cdr3_aa: CASSQGDAGGETQYF; cdr3_nt: TGTGCCAGCAGCCAAGGAGACGCAGGGGGCGAGACCCAGTACTTC
v_call: TRBV29-1; j_call: TRBJ2-3; d_call: NA; cdr3_aa: CSVESRGADTQYF; cdr3_nt: TGCAGCGTTGAATCCCGGGGCGCAGATACGCAGTATTTT